These 26 T cell receptor beta chains share one sample of origin, sequenced in a study of naive and memory T cell subsets. The library had UMIs added by 3' ligation of an oligonucleotide to TCR cDNA. Four PCR rounds used nested alpha and beta constant region primers plus the SP2 primer. TCRdb redid the calling of the 5' RACE reads with MiXCR, one entry per CDR3 protein. This sample yields about 59,000 distinct CDR3 sequences, of which 6% to 8.5% are seen a single time; under 25% belongs to the top ten. The receptors come from a female donor in good health.

This chain uses TRBV5-1 with TRBJ1-5; D may be TRBD1 (5 bases). CDR1 and CDR2 from the germline V gene are SGHRS and YFSETQ. The germline V and J ends were trimmed by 4 bases and 4 bases, with 12 bases remaining between them. The CDR3 is 14 amino acids. CDR3 region: CASSPDSGNQPQHF. CDR3 nucleotides: TGCGCCAGCAGCCCCGACAGTGGGAATCAGCCCCAGCATTTT.

This clonotype was picked up many times. The CDR3, as DNA: TGTGCCAGCAGCGCAGGGTCTGGTGGTGCTGAAGCTTTCTTT. It yields the protein CASSAGSGGAEAFF. The chain joins TRBV27 to TRBJ1-1, with D tentatively TRBD1 (5 bases). The V gene's germline CDR1 is MNHEY and CDR2 SMNVEV (reference sequence). The V gene lost 6 bases and the J gene lost 6 bases, with 17 bases spanning the gap. The CDR3 sequence is 14 residues long.

This clonotype has at least ten counts. The gene calls are TRBV28 and TRBJ2-7; D is ambiguous. V lost 4 bases to trimming and J lost 2 bases, with 3 bases between them. This CDR3 has 11 amino acids. CDR1 is MDHEN, CDR2 SYDVKM, per germline. CDR3 nucleotides: TGTGCCAGCAGTTCACCCTACGAGCAGTACTTC. The encoded protein is CASSSPYEQYF.

The CDR3 loop reads CASSLSGNTGELFF. CDR3 nucleotides: TGTGCCAGCAGCTTATCTGGGAACACCGGGGAGCTGTTTTTT. The gene calls are TRBV7-2 and TRBJ2-2; D call uncertain. This CDR3 region has 14 residues. The germline CDR1 and CDR2 sequences are SGHTA and FQGNSA. V was shortened by 2 bases and J by 1 base, with 5 bases between the two germline ends.

This clonotype was observed a handful of times. The chain combines TRBV20-1 with TRBJ2-5; 11 nucleotides agree with TRBD2. CDR3 length equals 13 residues. CDR1 and CDR2 from the germline V gene are DFQATT and SNEGSKA (reference sequence). Trimming at V came to 5 bases and at J to 7 bases, leaving 6 bases not matched to a gene. The CDR3 loop reads CSAESGTSGTQYF. DNA of the CDR3: TGCAGTGCTGAAAGTGGGACTAGCGGGACCCAGTACTTC.

The rearrangement links TRBV5-1 to TRBJ2-6; D perhaps matches TRBD1 (6 bases). The germline CDR1 and CDR2 sequences are SGHRS and YFSETQ. This CDR3 contains 18 residues. V was pared by 0 bases and J by 0 bases, with 13 bases between. CDR3 residues: CASSLVAGESSGANVLTF. DNA of the CDR3: TGCGCCAGCAGCTTGGTGGCAGGGGAGAGCTCTGGGGCCAACGTCCTGACTTTC. Together with reference TRBV5-1 and TRBJ2-6, the CDR3 gives the full variable domain: KAGVTQTPRYLIKTRGQQVTLSCSPISGHRSVSWYQQTPGQGLQFLFEYFSETQRNKGNFPGRFSGRQFSNSRSEMNVSTLELGDSALYLCASSLVAGESSGANVLTFGAGSRLTVL.

This chain uses TRBV7-6 with TRBJ2-3; D is unclear. CDR1 is SGHVS, CDR2 FNYEAQ, per germline. Trimming took 6 bases from V and 6 from J, leaving 10 bases between them. This CDR3 contains 12 residues. The CDR3 DNA is TGTGCCAGCAGTTTTCTCGGGGATACGCAGTATTTT. Translation gives CASSFLGDTQYF.

Many counts were recorded for this clonotype. The chain carries TRBV7-9 and TRBJ1-3; D not resolved. CDR3 length: 14 amino acids. Germline V gives CDR1 SEHNR, CDR2 FQNEAQ (reference sequence). Trimming took 8 bases from V and 0 from J, leaving 11 bases between them. The CDR3 DNA is TGTGCCAGCCGAGGTCGGGTCTCTGGAAACACCATATATTTT. This gives the protein CASRGRVSGNTIYF.

This clonotype has at least ten counts. The chain recombines TRBV11-3 with TRBJ1-1; TRBD1 matches 9 bases. This CDR3 contains 18 residues. The J segment lost 4 bases and the V segment lost 0 bases, leaving 12 bases of the junction unmatched. In germline, CDR1 is SGHNT, CDR2 YENEEA. CDR3 nucleotide sequence: TGTGCCAGCAGCTTAGACACAGGGGGCGATTCGTTCCGCACTGAAGCTTTCTTT. Protein product: CASSLDTGGDSFRTEAFF. Full variable domain (rest looked up from reference TRBV11-3 and TRBJ1-1): EAGVVQSPRYKIIEKKQPVAFWCNPISGHNTLYWYLQNLGQGPELLIRYENEEAVDDSQLPKDRFSAERLKGVDSTLKIQPAELGDSAVYLCASSLDTGGDSFRTEAFFGQGTRLTVV.

This clonotype was picked up a small number of times. The chain has TRBV28 and TRBJ2-1, with a weak D call TRBD2 (5 bases). Trimming shortened V by 8 bases and J by 3 bases, and 17 bases separated the two germline ends. This CDR3 region has 15 residues. Looked up from germline, CDR1 is MDHEN and CDR2 is SYDVKM. Here the CDR3 DNA reads TGTGCCAGCGCTAGTAGCGTGGGAAACTACAATGAGCAGTTCTTC. Protein sequence: CASASSVGNYNEQFF.

This chain uses TRBV30 with TRBJ2-3; D uncertain. Germline-derived CDR1 and CDR2 are GTSNPN and SVGIG (reference sequence). The CDR3 length is 13 residues. Trimming took off 0 bases at V and 5 bases at J, with 9 bases between the two ends. The CDR3 spells CAWSVRLRDTQYF. The CDR3 DNA sequence: TGTGCCTGGAGTGTACGTTTGCGAGATACGCAGTATTTT.

This clonotype was observed a few times. V is TRBV28 and J is TRBJ2-1; 12 bases are a match to TRBD1. The CDR3 consists of 16 residues. Germline-derived CDR1 and CDR2 are MDHEN and SYDVKM. V dropped 5 bases and J dropped 5; count of bases not matched to a gene: 7. As DNA, the CDR3 is TGTGCCAGCAGTGCCCCTGGGACAGGGGGCAACAATGAGCAGTTCTTC. Amino acid sequence: CASSAPGTGGNNEQFF.

This chain joins TRBV7-3 and TRBJ2-1, with a weak D call TRBD1 (6 bases). Germline V gene sequence: CDR1 SGHTA, CDR2 FQGTGA. V was shortened by 2 bases and J by 7 bases, with 15 bases between the two germline ends. There are 15 residues in the CDR3. The CDR3 bases are TGTGCCAGCAGCTTATCTCCAGGGGTGAAAAATGAGCAGTTCTTC. Translation: CASSLSPGVKNEQFF.

The chain uses TRBV19 and TRBJ1-1; 8 bases match TRBD1. This CDR3 region has 13 residues. Germline loops: CDR1 LNHDA, CDR2 SQIVND (reference sequence). V shed 8 bases, J shed 5 bases, and the junction held 7 bases outside the gene matches. The CDR3 sequence is CASFPGTGTEAFF. CDR3 DNA sequence: TGTGCCAGTTTCCCTGGGACAGGTACTGAAGCTTTCTTT.

The chain recombines TRBV12-3 or TRBV12-4 with TRBJ2-7; D gene uncertain. V was clipped by 3 bases and J by 6 bases, with 9 bases between them. This CDR3 contains 12 residues. The CDR3 DNA is TGTGCCAGCAGTTTGGACGGCGGCGAGCAGTACTTC. Translation gives CASSLDGGEQYF.

The V and J genes are TRBV5-6 and TRBJ1-4, with D possibly matching TRBD1 (5 bases). Looked up from germline, CDR1 is SGHDT and CDR2 is YYEEEE. The CDR3 consists of 14 residues. The ends were cut back, 4 bases at V and 0 bases at J, with 7 bases in the middle. CDR3 sequence reads: CASSMTATNEKLFF. CDR3 in DNA: TGTGCCAGCAGCATGACAGCAACTAATGAAAAACTGTTTTTT.

This clonotype was seen more than once but under ten times. This sequence joins TRBV6-6 and TRBJ1-1; TRBD1 might be the D (5 bases). The CDR3 sequence is 15 residues long. Looked up from germline, CDR1 is MNHNY and CDR2 is SVGAGI (reference sequence). Trimming left V 0 bases short and J 5 bases short, with 13 bases between. CDR3 loop: CASSYSTAGGTEAFF. The DNA of the CDR3 is TGTGCCAGCAGTTACTCAACCGCCGGGGGTACTGAAGCTTTCTTT.

The CDR3 DNA reads TGTGCCAGCTCACGGACCGGGACAGGGACACCAGCCCTCTCTGGAAACACCATATATTTT. It codes for CASSRTGTGTPALSGNTIYF. The chain has TRBV18 and TRBJ1-3; TRBD1 agrees at 9 bases. The CDR3 runs to 20 residues. V lost 4 bases and J lost 0; bases outside the gene matches: 16. Germline V lookup: CDR1 KGHSH, CDR2 LQKENI.

This clonotype was seen a few times. The rearrangement joins TRBV5-1 to TRBJ2-1, with 11 bases identical to TRBD2. The germline gives CDR1 SGHRS, CDR2 YFSETQ. J was trimmed by 5 bases and V by 0 bases; bases with no gene match: 4. The CDR3 totals 16 residues. The CDR3 loop is CASSLGPSGRNNEQFF. Written as DNA, the CDR3 is TGCGCCAGCAGCTTGGGACCTAGCGGGAGGAACAATGAGCAGTTCTTC.

A remark on this clonotype: This may stem from a read error, because a much larger clone lies one nucleotide away. The chain links TRBV30 to TRBJ1-2; D unresolved. The CDR3 sequence is 10 residues long. Trimming took off 3 bases at V and 7 bases at J, with 6 bases between the two ends. Per germline, CDR1 GTSNPN and CDR2 SVGIG (reference sequence). The CDR3 region has the DNA TGTGCCTGGAGGTGGGCTGGCTACACCTTC. This encodes CAWRWAGYTF. Combining the CDR3 with reference TRBV30 and TRBJ1-2 gives the whole variable domain SQTIHQWPATLVQPVGSPLSLECTVEGTSNPNLYWYRQAAGRGLQLLFYSVGIGQISSEVPQNLSASRPQDRQFILSSKKLLLSDSGFYLCAWRWAGYTFGSGTRLTVV.

V is TRBV7-9 and J is TRBJ2-1, with 8 bases that match TRBD2. The CDR3 extends over 15 amino acids. V was clipped by 5 bases and J by 7 bases; unmatched bases: 10. Germline V gene lookup returns CDR1 SEHNR and CDR2 FQNEAQ (reference sequence). DNA of the CDR3: TGTGCCAGCAGCCGATTGGGACTAGGTTTAAATGAGCAGTTCTTC. Translation gives CASSRLGLGLNEQFF. The entire variable domain, with the rest obtained from reference TRBV7-9 and TRBJ2-1, is as follows: DTGVSQNPRHKITKRGQNVTFRCDPISEHNRLYWYRQTLGQGPEFLTYFQNEAQLEKSRLLSDRFSAERPKGSFSTLEIQRTEQGDSAMYLCASSRLGLGLNEQFFGPGTRLTVL.

This clonotype was detected only a few times. V and J are TRBV19 and TRBJ2-2; D is unresolved. This CDR3 contains 15 residues. Germline CDR1 and CDR2: LNHDA and SQIVND (reference sequence). Trimming shortened V by 5 bases and J by 6 bases, and 16 bases separated the two germline ends. CDR3 bases: TGTGCCAGTAGTCCCAACCTTGTTCCAGCCGGGGAGCTGTTTTTT. Amino acid sequence: CASSPNLVPAGELFF.

The chain is built from TRBV11-2 and TRBJ1-1, with D possibly being TRBD1 (5 bases). V lost 3 bases, J lost 4 bases, and 12 bases lay in between. This CDR3 comprises 14 residues. Germline assignment: CDR1 SGHAT and CDR2 FQNNGV. As DNA, the CDR3 is TGTGCCAGCAGCTTCGCAGGGCTGGGCACTGAAGCTTTCTTT. Its translation: CASSFAGLGTEAFF.

The V and J genes are TRBV14 and TRBJ2-7, with a possible D match to TRBD1 (6 bases). The V end was cut by 1 base, the J end by 4 bases, with 14 bases between. Germline V gives CDR1 SGHDN, CDR2 FVKESK. The CDR3 loop spans 15 amino acids. The CDR3 DNA follows: TGTGCCAGCAGCCAAGTTACAGGGCGATCGTACGAGCAGTACTTC. This encodes CASSQVTGRSYEQYF.

There are many counts of this clonotype. The chain joins TRBV6-1 to TRBJ1-1, with a possible D match to TRBD1 (5 bases). The CDR3 is made up of 16 amino acids. Trimming took 2 bases from V and 1 from J, leaving 14 bases between them. Germline CDR1 reads MNHNS; CDR2 reads SASEGT. The CDR3 loop reads CASSESGAYSNTEAFF. In nucleotides, the CDR3 is TGTGCCAGCAGTGAATCTGGGGCCTATTCGAACACTGAAGCTTTCTTT.

The table lists this clonotype with a few counts. The V gene is TRBV6-5, the J gene TRBJ1-2, with D uncertain. V was clipped by 1 base and J by 1 base, with 4 bases between them. This CDR3 spans 13 amino acids. Germline CDR1 reads MNHEY; CDR2 reads SVGAGI. This chain's CDR3 is CASSYWSNYGYTF. CDR3 coding DNA: TGTGCCAGCAGTTACTGGAGTAACTATGGCTACACCTTC.